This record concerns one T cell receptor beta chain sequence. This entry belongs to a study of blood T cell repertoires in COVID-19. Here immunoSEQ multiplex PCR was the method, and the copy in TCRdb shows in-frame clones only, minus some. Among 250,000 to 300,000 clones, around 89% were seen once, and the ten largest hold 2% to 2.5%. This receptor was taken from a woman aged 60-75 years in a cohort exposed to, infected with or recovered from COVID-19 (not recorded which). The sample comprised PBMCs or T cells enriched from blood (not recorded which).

The CDR3 loop is CASTFSTEAFF. In DNA, the CDR3 is TGTGCCAGCACCTTCAGCACTGAAGCTTTCTTT. V is TRBV28 and J is TRBJ1-1; D not resolved. The CDR3 totals 11 residues. Looked up from germline, CDR1 is MDHEN and CDR2 is SYDVKM. Trimming cost V 7 bases and J 4 bases, with 7 bases left between them.